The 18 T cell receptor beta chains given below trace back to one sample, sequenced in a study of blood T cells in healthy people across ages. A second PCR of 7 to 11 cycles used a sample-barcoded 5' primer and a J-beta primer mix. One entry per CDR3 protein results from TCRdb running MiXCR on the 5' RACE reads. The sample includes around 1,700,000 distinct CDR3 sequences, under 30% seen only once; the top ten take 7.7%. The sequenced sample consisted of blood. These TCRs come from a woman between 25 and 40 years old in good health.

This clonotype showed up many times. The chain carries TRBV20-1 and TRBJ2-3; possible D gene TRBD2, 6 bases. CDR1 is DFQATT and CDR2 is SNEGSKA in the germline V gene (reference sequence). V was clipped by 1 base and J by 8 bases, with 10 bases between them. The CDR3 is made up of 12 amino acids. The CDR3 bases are TGCAGTGCTAGAGTGGACTACCGTACGCAGTATTTT. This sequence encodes CSARVDYRTQYF.

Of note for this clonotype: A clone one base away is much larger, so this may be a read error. CDR3 sequence reads: CSAGDSGPADTQYF. In nucleotides, the CDR3 is TGCAGTGCTGGAGATTCCGGCCCAGCAGATACGCAGTATTTT. V gene TRBV20-1 combines with J gene TRBJ2-3, with D hard to call. Germline assignment: CDR1 DFQATT and CDR2 SNEGSKA (reference sequence). This CDR3 contains 14 residues.

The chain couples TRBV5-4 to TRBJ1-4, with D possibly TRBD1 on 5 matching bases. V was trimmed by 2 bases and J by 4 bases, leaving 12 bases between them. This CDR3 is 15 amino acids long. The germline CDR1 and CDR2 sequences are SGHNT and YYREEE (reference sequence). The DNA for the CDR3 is TGTGCCAGCAGCTTAGGGCAGGGCGGTAATGAAAAACTGTTTTTT. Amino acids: CASSLGQGGNEKLFF.

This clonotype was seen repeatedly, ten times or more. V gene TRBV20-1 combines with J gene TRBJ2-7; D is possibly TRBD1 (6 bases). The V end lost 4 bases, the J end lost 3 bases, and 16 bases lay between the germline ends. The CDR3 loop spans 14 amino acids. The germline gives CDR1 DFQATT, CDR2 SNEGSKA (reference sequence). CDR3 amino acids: CSATSYRTVYEQYF. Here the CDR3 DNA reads TGCAGTGCTACATCTTATAGGACAGTCTACGAGCAGTACTTC.

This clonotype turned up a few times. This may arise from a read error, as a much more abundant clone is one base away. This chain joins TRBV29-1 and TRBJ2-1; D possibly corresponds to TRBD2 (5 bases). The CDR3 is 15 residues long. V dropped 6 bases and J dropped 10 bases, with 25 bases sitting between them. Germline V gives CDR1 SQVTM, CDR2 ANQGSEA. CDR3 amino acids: CSVGGSSSDSYEQFF. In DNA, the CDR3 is TGCAGCGTCGGAGGCTCCAGTTCAGACTCCTACGAGCAGTTCTTC.

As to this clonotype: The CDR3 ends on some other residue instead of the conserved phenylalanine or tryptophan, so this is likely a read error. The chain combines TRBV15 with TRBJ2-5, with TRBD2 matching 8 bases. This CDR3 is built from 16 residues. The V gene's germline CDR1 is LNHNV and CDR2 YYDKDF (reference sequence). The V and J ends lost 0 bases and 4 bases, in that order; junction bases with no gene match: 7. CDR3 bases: TGTGCCACCAGCAGAGATCCGGGACTAGGTGGAGAGACCCAGTACCCC. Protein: CATSRDPGLGGETQYP.

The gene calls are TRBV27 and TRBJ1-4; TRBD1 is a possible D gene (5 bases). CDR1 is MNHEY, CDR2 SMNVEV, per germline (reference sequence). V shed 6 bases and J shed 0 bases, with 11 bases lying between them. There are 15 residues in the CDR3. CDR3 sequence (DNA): TGTGCCAGCAGGGACGCGGGGGCAACTAATGAAAAACTGTTTTTT. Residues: CASRDAGATNEKLFF.

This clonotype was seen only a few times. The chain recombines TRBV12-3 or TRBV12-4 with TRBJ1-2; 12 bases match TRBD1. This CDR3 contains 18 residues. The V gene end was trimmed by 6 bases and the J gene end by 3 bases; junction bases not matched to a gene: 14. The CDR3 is CASSPVLGTGGSYYGYTF. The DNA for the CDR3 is TGTGCCAGCAGCCCGGTACTCGGGACAGGGGGCAGTTACTATGGCTACACCTTC.

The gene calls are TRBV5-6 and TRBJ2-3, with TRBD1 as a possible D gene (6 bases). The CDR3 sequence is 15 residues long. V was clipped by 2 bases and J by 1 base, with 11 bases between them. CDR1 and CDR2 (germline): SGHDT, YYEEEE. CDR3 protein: CASSLGTLRTDTQYF. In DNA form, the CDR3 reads TGTGCCAGCAGCTTAGGGACATTACGCACAGATACGCAGTATTTT.

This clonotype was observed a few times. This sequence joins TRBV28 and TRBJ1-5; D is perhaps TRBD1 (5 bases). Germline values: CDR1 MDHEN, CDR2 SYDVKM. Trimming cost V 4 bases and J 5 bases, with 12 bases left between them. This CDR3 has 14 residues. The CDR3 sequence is CASSSRGEDQPQHF. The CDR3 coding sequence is TGTGCCAGCAGTTCGAGGGGTGAAGATCAGCCCCAGCATTTT.

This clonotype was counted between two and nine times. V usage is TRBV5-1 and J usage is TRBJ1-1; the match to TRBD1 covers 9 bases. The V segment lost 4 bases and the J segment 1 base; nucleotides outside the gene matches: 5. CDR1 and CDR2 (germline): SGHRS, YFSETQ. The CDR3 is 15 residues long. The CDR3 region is CASSTEDRGNTEAFF. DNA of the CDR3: TGCGCCAGCAGCACGGAGGACAGGGGGAACACTGAAGCTTTCTTT. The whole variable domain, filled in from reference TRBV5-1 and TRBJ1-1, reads KAGVTQTPRYLIKTRGQQVTLSCSPISGHRSVSWYQQTPGQGLQFLFEYFSETQRNKGNFPGRFSGRQFSNSRSEMNVSTLELGDSALYLCASSTEDRGNTEAFFGQGTRLTVV.

CDR3 region: CSARGINQPQHF. The CDR3, as DNA: TGCAGTGCTAGAGGTATTAATCAGCCCCAGCATTTT. The rearrangement uses TRBV20-1 and TRBJ1-5, with unresolved D. Germline V gives CDR1 DFQATT, CDR2 SNEGSKA (reference sequence). Trimming stripped 1 base from V and 4 bases from J, with 5 bases between. This CDR3 has 12 amino acids.

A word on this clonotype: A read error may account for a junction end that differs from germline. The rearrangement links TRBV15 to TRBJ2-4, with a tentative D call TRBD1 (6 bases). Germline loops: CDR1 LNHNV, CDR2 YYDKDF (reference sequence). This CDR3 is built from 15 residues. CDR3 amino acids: CATSSPRGSKNTQYF. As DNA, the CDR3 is TGTGCCACCAGCAGCCCGAGGGGGTCCAAAAACACTCAGTACTTC.

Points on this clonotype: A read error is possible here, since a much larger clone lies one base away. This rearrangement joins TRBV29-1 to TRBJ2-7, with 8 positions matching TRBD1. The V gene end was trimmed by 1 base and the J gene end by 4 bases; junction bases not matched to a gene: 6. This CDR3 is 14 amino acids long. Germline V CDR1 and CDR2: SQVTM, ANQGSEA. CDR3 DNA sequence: TGCAGCGTTGAAGGCCGACAGGGGACTTACGAGCAGTACTTC. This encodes CSVEGRQGTYEQYF.

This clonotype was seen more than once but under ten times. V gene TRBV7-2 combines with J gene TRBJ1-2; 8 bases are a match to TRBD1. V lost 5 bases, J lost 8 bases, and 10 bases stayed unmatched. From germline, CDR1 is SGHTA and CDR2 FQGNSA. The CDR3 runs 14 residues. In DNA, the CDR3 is TGTGCCAGCAGCAACAACCTCAGGGGGCGCGGCTACACCTTC. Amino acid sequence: CASSNNLRGRGYTF.

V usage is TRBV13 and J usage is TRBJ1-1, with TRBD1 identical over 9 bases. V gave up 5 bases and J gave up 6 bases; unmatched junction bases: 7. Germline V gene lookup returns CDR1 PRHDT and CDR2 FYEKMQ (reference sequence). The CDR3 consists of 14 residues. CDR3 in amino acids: CASSPGTGYPEAFF. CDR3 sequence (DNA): TGTGCCAGCAGCCCCGGGACAGGGTACCCTGAAGCTTTCTTT. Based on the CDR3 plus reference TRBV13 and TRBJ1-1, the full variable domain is AAGVIQSPRHLIKEKRETATLKCYPIPRHDTVYWYQQGPGQDPQFLISFYEKMQSDKGSIPDRFSAQQFSDYHSELNMSSLELGDSALYFCASSPGTGYPEAFFGQGTRLTVV.

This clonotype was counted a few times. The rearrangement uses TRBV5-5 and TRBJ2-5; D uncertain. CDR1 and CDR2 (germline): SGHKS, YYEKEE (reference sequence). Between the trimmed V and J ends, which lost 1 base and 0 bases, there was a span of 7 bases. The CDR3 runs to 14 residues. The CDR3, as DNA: TGTGCCAGCAGCTTGCCATATTACCAAGAGACCCAGTACTTC. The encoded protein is CASSLPYYQETQYF.

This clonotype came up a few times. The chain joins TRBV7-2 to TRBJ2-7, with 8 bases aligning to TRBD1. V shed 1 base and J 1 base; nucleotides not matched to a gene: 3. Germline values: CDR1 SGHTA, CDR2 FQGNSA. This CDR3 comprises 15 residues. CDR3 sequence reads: CASSLGHRGSYEQYF. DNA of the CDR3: TGTGCCAGCAGCTTAGGTCACAGGGGGTCCTACGAGCAGTACTTC. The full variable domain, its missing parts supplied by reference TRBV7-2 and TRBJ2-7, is GAGVSQSPSNKVTEKGKDVELRCDPISGHTALYWYRQSLGQGLEFLIYFQGNSAPDKSGLPSDRFSAERTGGSVSTLTIQRTQQEDSAVYLCASSLGHRGSYEQYFGPGTRLTVT.